The 10 T cell receptor beta chains in this list originate from one sample, sequenced in a study of cytomegalovirus exposure and HLA in healthy donors (TCRdb year 2017). The library relied on the immunoSEQ multiplex PCR assay. For the multiplex PCR, a mixture combining 60 forward primers for TCR Vbeta segments and 13 reverse primers for TCR Jbeta segments was used. As stored in TCRdb, this immuneACCESS dataset retains in-frame rearrangements with V and J assigned. A fraction of the clones does not appear; measured against another copy, unresolved V genes explain less than half of the discrepancy, and the remainder lacks a known reason. This sample is represented by 120,000 or so clones; 65% to 80% of them were singletons. The ten largest clonotypes hold less than 3.5% of the sample. The sequenced sample was PBMCs. All receptors derive from a woman aged 40 to 55 in good health and CMV-seropositive.

The chain carries TRBV7-6 and TRBJ2-7, with a tentative D call TRBD1 (7 bases). The V end was cut by 5 bases, the J end by 1 base, with 24 bases between. The CDR3 loop spans 18 amino acids. The germline gives CDR1 SGHVS, CDR2 FNYEAQ. CDR3 coding DNA: TGTGCCAGCAGCCCAACGGTGGCGGGGACAGAACTTTCCTACGAGCAGTACTTC. Amino acids: CASSPTVAGTELSYEQYF.

This clone was observed a handful of times. The rearrangement uses TRBV7-2 and TRBJ2-7; a possible D gene is TRBD2 (6 bases). With 5 bases removed from V and 2 bases from J, the gap between germline ends came to 16 bases. This CDR3 has 15 amino acids. Germline lookup yields CDR1 SGHTA and CDR2 FQGNSA. CDR3 residues: CASSPGGAPPYEQYF. Here the CDR3 DNA reads TGTGCCAGCAGCCCCGGAGGGGCCCCTCCCTACGAGCAGTACTTC.

The chain joins TRBV27 to TRBJ2-7, with TRBD2 matching over 9 bases. CDR1 is MNHEY and CDR2 is SMNVEV in the germline V gene (reference sequence). Trimming took 6 bases from V and 6 from J; bases not matched to a gene: 9. CDR3 size: 14 residues. The CDR3 bases are TGTGCCAGCAGCAAGGCGGGAGGGAGGGTCGAGCAGTACTTC. Translation: CASSKAGGRVEQYF.

The chain uses TRBV2 and TRBJ2-7; TRBD1 aligns across 11 bases. J gave up 5 bases and V 5 bases, and 14 bases lay outside the gene matches. Germline lookup yields CDR1 SNHLY and CDR2 FYNNEI. The CDR3 extends over 17 amino acids. The CDR3, as DNA: TGTGCCAGCAGTCTGTTCACTCCCGGGACAGGGGGTGACGAGCAGTACTTC. Amino acids: CASSLFTPGTGGDEQYF.

The V call is TRBV4-3, the J call TRBJ1-3; D call uncertain. V lost 4 bases, J lost 2 bases, and 12 bases lay in between. The germline V gene encodes CDR1 LGHNA and CDR2 YSLEER. The CDR3 runs to 15 residues. In DNA, the CDR3 is TGCGCCAGCAGCCCCACCCCCGGGGCTGGAAACACCATATATTTT. Translated: CASSPTPGAGNTIYF.

The chain couples TRBV25-1 to TRBJ1-2; D gene uncertain. Germline V gene sequence: CDR1 MGHDK, CDR2 SYGVNS. Deletions cut 1 base from V and 5 bases from J, with 11 bases between. This CDR3 is built from 14 residues. CDR3 coding DNA: TGTGCCAGCAGTGAATGGGAAGGAGGATATGGCTACACCTTC. This gives the protein CASSEWEGGYGYTF.

The chain employs TRBV19 and TRBJ1-6; TRBD1 aligns across 8 bases. Germline V gene lookup returns CDR1 LNHDA and CDR2 SQIVND (reference sequence). V was pared by 8 bases and J by 8 bases, with 11 bases of the junction left unmatched. The CDR3 is 15 amino acids. This CDR3 reads CASSNDRGRDSPLHF. CDR3 nucleotides: TGTGCCAGTTCCAACGACAGGGGCCGGGATTCACCCCTCCACTTT.

CDR3 amino acids: CASTQGGEQYF. The CDR3 bases are TGTGCCAGCACCCAGGGGGGCGAGCAGTACTTC. This chain joins TRBV5-6 and TRBJ2-7; a weak D match, TRBD1 (7 bases). CDR1 is SGHDT and CDR2 is YYEEEE in the germline V gene. This CDR3 spans 11 amino acids. Trimming stripped 6 bases from V and 6 bases from J, with 10 bases between.

The genes are TRBV4-2 and TRBJ2-5, with TRBD2 matching 9 bases. Germline V gene lookup returns CDR1 LGHNA and CDR2 YNFKEQ. The CDR3 consists of 17 residues. J gave up 5 bases and V 0 bases, and 10 bases lay outside the gene matches. CDR3 DNA sequence: TGTGCCAGCAGCCAAGATTGGGTAGCGGGAGAAAGGGAGACCCAGTACTTC. Residues: CASSQDWVAGERETQYF.

V is TRBV5-1 and J is TRBJ2-1; 14 bases line up with TRBD2. The CDR3 runs 15 residues. Germline V gene lookup returns CDR1 SGHRS and CDR2 YFSETQ. J lost 10 bases, V lost 4 bases, and 7 bases had no gene match. The CDR3 coding sequence is TGCGCCAGCAGCCTAGGGACTAGCGGGAGCAACGAGCAGTTCTTC. Protein product: CASSLGTSGSNEQFF.